This T cell receptor beta chain was recovered during a study of shared clonotypes between healthy human individuals. TCRdb keeps only in-frame clones here, not all; method: immunoSEQ multiplex PCR. The data hold approximately 95,000 clones, with 67% observed a single time. The junction had 9 bases not matched to a gene; V was cut back by 4 bases and J by 4 bases. The CDR3 is 16 amino acids. The V gene's germline CDR1 is KGHSH and CDR2 LQKENI. The clonotype comes from a man aged 30 to 39 in good health. The chain joins TRBV18 to TRBJ2-1, with TRBD2 matching 8 bases. What was sequenced was memory CD8+ T cells sorted from blood. Subset noted: CD45RO+ cells pooled with CCR7-negative TemRA cells. The CDR3: CASSLTGTRSYNEQFF. CDR3 coding DNA: TGTGCCAGCTCACTAACCGGGACTAGGAGTTACAATGAGCAGTTCTTC.